The sequence of this T cell receptor beta chain was determined in a study of breast tumors, draining lymph nodes, adjacent tissues. The lymph nodes were axillary draining lymph nodes from breast cancer patients. This clonotype appeared a single time. The CDR3 extends over 15 amino acids. The V end lost 6 bases, the J end lost 5 bases, and 18 bases lay between the germline ends. Germline V CDR1 and CDR2: SGDLS, YYNGEE. MiXCR, run by TCRdb on the multiplex PCR reads, gives a single entry per CDR3 protein. Seen here are about 300,000 distinct CDR3 sequences, over 25% observed once, and the top ten hold approximately 1%.

The chain recombines TRBV9 with TRBJ2-1, with D possibly matching TRBD2 (6 bases). Specimen: axillary lymph node tissue. This TCR derives from a female donor with breast cancer. Some clones in this sample may be carry-over from other donors' samples. The CDR3 sequence: CASTDEGLLDNEQFF. In nucleotides, the CDR3 is TGTGCCAGCACCGATGAGGGACTGCTAGACAATGAGCAGTTCTTC.